Listed here is a single T cell receptor beta chain. The antigen remains undetermined. CDR1 is SGHTA, CDR2 FQGNSA, per germline. The V and J ends lost 3 bases and 4 bases, in that order; junction bases with no gene match: 6. CDR3 length: 15 residues. Using its own MiXCR run on the 5' RACE reads, TCRdb lists one record per CDR3 protein. The table lists roughly 250,000 distinct CDR3 sequences, about 15% of them singletons. This entry belongs to a study of T-cell memory formation after mild COVID-19. For the study at large: Largely, TCR clusters stayed within a single donor.

Study results and caveats: Whereas later expanders leaned CD4+, clones contracting day 15 to 85 showed a balanced CD4/CD8 makeup.

Sequencing used PBMCs or a T cell subset sorted from them (not recorded which). V is TRBV7-2 and J is TRBJ2-7, with 10 positions matching TRBD1. The sequence came from a man aged 18 to 30 who had mild COVID-19 (a few samples of this study predate the infection). Cell type and time point are not known. The CDR3 DNA is TGTGCCAGCAGCTTCGTCCCGGGACAGGGGTACGAGCAGTACTTC. It yields the protein CASSFVPGQGYEQYF.